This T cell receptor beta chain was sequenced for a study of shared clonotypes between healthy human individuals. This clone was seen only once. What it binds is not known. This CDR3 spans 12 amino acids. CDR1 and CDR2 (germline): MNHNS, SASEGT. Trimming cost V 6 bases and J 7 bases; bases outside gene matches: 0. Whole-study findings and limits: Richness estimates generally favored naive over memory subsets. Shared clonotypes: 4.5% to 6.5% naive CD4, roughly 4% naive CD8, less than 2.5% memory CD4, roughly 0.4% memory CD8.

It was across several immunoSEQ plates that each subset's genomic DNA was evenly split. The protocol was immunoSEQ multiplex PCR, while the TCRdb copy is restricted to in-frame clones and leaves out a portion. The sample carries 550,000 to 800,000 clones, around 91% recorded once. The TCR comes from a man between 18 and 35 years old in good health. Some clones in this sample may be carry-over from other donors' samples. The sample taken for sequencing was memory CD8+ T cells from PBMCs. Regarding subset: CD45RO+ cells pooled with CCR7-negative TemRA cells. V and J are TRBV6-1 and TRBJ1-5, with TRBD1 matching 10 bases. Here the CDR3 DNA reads TGTGCCAGCAGGACAGGGGGCCAGCCCCAGCATTTT. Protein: CASRTGGQPQHF.